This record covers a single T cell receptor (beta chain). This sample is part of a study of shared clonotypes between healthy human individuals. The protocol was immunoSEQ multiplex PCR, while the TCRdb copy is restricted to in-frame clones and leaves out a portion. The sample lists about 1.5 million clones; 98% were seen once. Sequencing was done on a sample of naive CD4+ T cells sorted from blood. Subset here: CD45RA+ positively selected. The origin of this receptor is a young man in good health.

The CDR3 coding sequence is TGTGCCAGCAGCTTAGAGGGCGAGCAGTACTTC. Protein: CASSLEGEQYF. V usage is TRBV11-2 and J usage is TRBJ2-7; D remains unclear. V was pared by 0 bases and J by 6 bases, with 3 bases between. CDR3 length: 11 residues. The germline V gene has CDR1 SGHAT and CDR2 FQNNGV.